The clone carrying this TCR beta chain showed up many times. Its antigen is currently unknown. Clones were sequenced by immunoSEQ multiplex PCR, and TCRdb holds only the in-frame ones, with some missing. The sample shows roughly 41,000 clones, none of them appearing just once. The sample comes from a study of T cells after posttransplantation cyclophosphamide. Study-wide findings and caveats: Recipient CMV seropositivity and CMV reactivation strongly tracked TRB clonality. Tissue-infiltrating T cells from skin or gut overlapped little with blood T cells.

In germline, CDR1 is SGHAT, CDR2 FQNNGV. The CDR3 runs to 14 residues. V lost 1 base to trimming and J lost 4 bases, with 8 bases between them. The rearrangement uses TRBV11-2 and TRBJ1-3; possibly TRBD1 for D (5 bases). This TCR was recovered from a man under 40 in good health and a related stem cell transplant donor. The sequenced sample was PBMCs. DNA for the CDR3: TGTGCCAGCAGCTTAGGAGGGGTCGGAAACACCATATATTTT. Its protein product is CASSLGGVGNTIYF.